The clone carrying this T cell receptor beta chain has ten or more counts. This sample was taken from a study of early T cells in non-severe SARS-CoV-2 infection. CDR3 length: 17 residues. Germline assignment: CDR1 KGHSH and CDR2 LQKENI. Trimming took 2 bases from V and 2 from J; bases not matched to a gene: 8. MiXCR, run by TCRdb on the 5' RACE reads, gives a single entry per CDR3 protein. The sample includes about 20,000 distinct CDR3 sequences, under 4.5% of them seen just once. This sequence joins TRBV18 and TRBJ1-5; TRBD1 matches at 8 bases. The receptor was derived from an adult who was a healthcare worker with PCR-confirmed SARS-CoV-2 infection or an uninfected control (not recorded which). Sequencing input: whole blood. The CDR3 sequence: CASSPDRGGSGNQPQHF. Written as DNA, the CDR3 is TGTGCCAGCTCACCAGACAGGGGAGGGTCTGGCAATCAGCCCCAGCATTTT.